This TCR beta chain was sequenced in a study of breast tumors, draining lymph nodes, adjacent tissues. General study findings and limits: The data were judged consistent with most tumor T cells coming from lymph node and expanding in tumor. Tumor TCR diversity was below lymph nodes but above nontumor tissue.

Breast cancer patients provided tissue from their axillary draining lymph nodes. TCRdb analysed the multiplex PCR reads with MiXCR anew, one entry per CDR3 protein. The sample lists about 230,000 distinct CDR3 sequences, 32% occurring once. The table lists this clonotype with many counts. Its target is not known. Sequencing was carried out using axillary lymph node tissue. This sequence was found in a female donor with breast cancer. Some clones in this sample may be carry-over from other donors' samples.

CDR3 amino acids: CASSQDYETQYF. For the CDR3, the DNA is TGTGCCAGCAGCCAAGATTACGAGACCCAGTACTTC. The chain has TRBV4-2 and TRBJ2-5; D is ambiguous. The CDR3 covers 12 residues. V shed 0 bases and J shed 5 bases, with 4 bases lying between them. Per the germline V gene, CDR1 is LGHNA and CDR2 is YNFKEQ.